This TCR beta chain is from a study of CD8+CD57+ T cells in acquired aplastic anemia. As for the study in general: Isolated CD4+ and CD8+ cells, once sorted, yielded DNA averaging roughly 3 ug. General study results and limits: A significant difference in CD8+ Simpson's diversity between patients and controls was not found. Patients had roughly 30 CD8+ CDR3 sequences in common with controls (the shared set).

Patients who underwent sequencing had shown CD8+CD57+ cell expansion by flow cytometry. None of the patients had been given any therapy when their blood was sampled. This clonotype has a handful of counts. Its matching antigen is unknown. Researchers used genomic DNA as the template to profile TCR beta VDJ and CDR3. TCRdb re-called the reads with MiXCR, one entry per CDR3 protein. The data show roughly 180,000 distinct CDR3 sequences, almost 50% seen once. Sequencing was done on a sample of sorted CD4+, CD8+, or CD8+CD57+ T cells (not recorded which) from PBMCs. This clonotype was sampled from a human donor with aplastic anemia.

The CDR3 DNA reads TGCAGCGTTGATATACTCAGGGGCGGTGAAGCTTTCTTT. Amino acid sequence: CSVDILRGGEAFF. J is TRBJ1-1 and V is TRBV29-1, with a tentative D call TRBD1 (6 bases). The CDR3 extends over 13 amino acids. Trimming cost V 3 bases and J 7 bases, with 15 bases left between them. CDR1 is SQVTM and CDR2 is ANQGSEA in the germline V gene.